These 32 T cell receptor beta chains were sequenced from one sample in a study of neurological immune-mediated disorders. TCRdb passed the 5' RACE reads through MiXCR, listing each CDR3 protein once. This table holds roughly 70,000 distinct CDR3 sequences, 4% to 6% found once. What was sequenced was PBMCs. The receptors stem from a woman in her twenties or thirties with multiple sclerosis.

There are many counts of this clonotype. V usage is TRBV20-1 and J usage is TRBJ2-7, with TRBD1 matching 8 bases. CDR3 length equals 15 residues. V trimming: 0 bases; J trimming: 3 bases; junction bases outside the gene matches: 7. Germline lookup yields CDR1 DFQATT and CDR2 SNEGSKA (reference sequence). The CDR3 here is CSARDPRTGNYEQYF. CDR3 nucleotide sequence: TGCAGTGCTAGAGATCCGCGGACAGGGAACTACGAGCAGTACTTC.

This clonotype was picked up many times. The chain links TRBV3-1 to TRBJ2-3; D gene uncertain. Germline assignment: CDR1 LGHDT and CDR2 YNNKEL (reference sequence). Trimming pared 5 bases from V and 2 bases from J, leaving 11 bases between. This CDR3 spans 14 amino acids. Here the CDR3 DNA reads TGTGCCAGCAGCTTCTCAGCTATCACAGATACGCAGTATTTT. Protein: CASSFSAITDTQYF.

This clonotype was seen repeatedly, ten times or more. The chain combines TRBV12-3 or TRBV12-4 with TRBJ2-1; 8 positions agree with TRBD1. The CDR3 is made up of 16 amino acids. V was pared by 2 bases and J by 3 bases, with 6 bases of the junction left unmatched. The CDR3, as DNA: TGTGCCAGCAGTTTAAGGGGGACAGGTGACTACAATGAGCAGTTCTTC. Translated: CASSLRGTGDYNEQFF.

This clonotype was picked up many times. This chain uses TRBV15 with TRBJ1-4; the D is unclear. CDR3 length: 15 amino acids. CDR1 LNHNV and CDR2 YYDKDF come from the germline V gene (reference sequence). The V end was cut by 0 bases, the J end by 3 bases, with 8 bases between. The CDR3 DNA follows: TGTGCCACCAGCAGAGATGGGTGGTCTAATGAAAAACTGTTTTTT. This sequence encodes CATSRDGWSNEKLFF. Supplemented by reference TRBV15 and TRBJ1-4, the full variable domain reads DAMVIQNPRYQVTQFGKPVTLSCSQTLNHNVMYWYQQKSSQAPKLLFHYYDKDFNNEADTPDNFQSRRPNTSFCFLDIRSPGLGDTAMYLCATSRDGWSNEKLFFGSGTQLSVL.

In its sample, this clonotype was seen many times. This chain connects TRBV4-2 to TRBJ1-6; 8 bases align to TRBD1. V gave up 0 bases and J gave up 10 bases; unmatched junction bases: 5. Germline V gene lookup returns CDR1 LGHNA and CDR2 YNFKEQ. The CDR3 runs 15 residues. CDR3 protein: CASSQDPGGKSPLHF. CDR3 in DNA: TGTGCCAGCAGCCAAGACCCAGGGGGCAAGTCACCCCTCCACTTT.

This clonotype was observed many times. V and J are TRBV29-1 and TRBJ2-3; D may be TRBD1 (6 bases). Per germline, CDR1 SQVTM and CDR2 ANQGSEA. CDR3 length: 15 amino acids. V lost 6 bases and J 1 base, leaving 17 bases between the germline ends. DNA of the CDR3: TGCAGCGTCACCCCGATCAGGGGTGGCACAGATACGCAGTATTTT. Protein sequence: CSVTPIRGGTDTQYF.

This clonotype was picked up many times. This chain joins TRBV28 and TRBJ2-7; D remains unclear. CDR1 MDHEN and CDR2 SYDVKM come from the germline V gene. The CDR3 contains 15 residues. Trimming left V 3 bases short and J 6 bases short, with 18 bases between. The CDR3: CASSLIGVRFAEQYF. The CDR3 DNA follows: TGTGCCAGCAGTTTGATTGGAGTCCGGTTTGCCGAGCAGTACTTC.

The table lists this clonotype with many counts. This chain joins TRBV20-1 and TRBJ2-7, with TRBD1 matching over 7 bases. Losses at the gene ends were 2 bases for V and 3 bases for J; bases not matched to a gene: 4. The CDR3 totals 13 residues. CDR1 is DFQATT and CDR2 is SNEGSKA in the germline V gene (reference sequence). CDR3 in DNA: TGCAGTGCTAGACTTGGACAGGTCTACGAGCAGTACTTC. Translation gives CSARLGQVYEQYF.

This clonotype came up many times. The genes are TRBV6-4 and TRBJ2-3, with unresolved D. This CDR3 region has 13 residues. CDR1 and CDR2 (germline): MRHNA, SNTAGT. Trimming shortened V by 2 bases and J by 2 bases, and 5 bases separated the two germline ends. Here the CDR3 DNA reads TGTGCCAGCAGTGACAGGGCCACAGATACGCAGTATTTT. Protein product: CASSDRATDTQYF.

This clonotype was detected many times. CDR3 sequence (DNA): TGCAGCTATGGGGAGCAGCACACCGGGGAGCTGTTTTTT. It specifies CSYGEQHTGELFF. The chain joins TRBV29-1 to TRBJ2-2; tentatively, D is TRBD2 (5 bases). The CDR3 length is 13 residues. The germline gives CDR1 SQVTM, CDR2 ANQGSEA. Trimming took 8 bases from V and 3 from J, leaving 13 bases between them.

The chain combines TRBV27 with TRBJ1-2; no definite D call. Germline assignment: CDR1 MNHEY and CDR2 SMNVEV (reference sequence). This CDR3 is 13 amino acids long. V lost 3 bases, J lost 4 bases, and 9 bases lay in between. CDR3 sequence: CASSFRGFYGYTF. The CDR3 bases are TGTGCCAGCAGTTTTAGAGGGTTCTATGGCTACACCTTC.

This clonotype was recorded at least ten times. The chain carries TRBV6-6 and TRBJ2-7, with D possibly being TRBD2 (6 bases). The length of the CDR3 is 15 residues. The V gene lost 5 bases and the J gene lost 3 bases, with 17 bases spanning the gap. Germline assignment: CDR1 MNHNY and CDR2 SVGAGI (reference sequence). This CDR3 is CASSPQGGVGYEQYF. In nucleotides, the CDR3 is TGTGCCAGCAGTCCTCAGGGAGGAGTGGGCTACGAGCAGTACTTC.

Ten or more counts support this clonotype. The rearrangement joins TRBV7-2 to TRBJ2-5; D unclear. Germline values: CDR1 SGHTA, CDR2 FQGNSA. The CDR3 spans 14 residues. V was pared by 5 bases and J by 1 base, with 11 bases between. The CDR3 spells CASSPARTQETQYF. As DNA, the CDR3 is TGTGCCAGCAGCCCCGCCCGGACCCAAGAGACCCAGTACTTC.

This clonotype showed up many times. The chain carries TRBV6-5 and TRBJ1-5; D is possibly TRBD1 (5 bases). The germline V and J ends were trimmed by 5 bases and 2 bases, with 13 bases remaining between them. This CDR3 is 15 amino acids long. The germline gives CDR1 MNHEY, CDR2 SVGAGI. The CDR3 DNA reads as TGTGCCAGCAGTCGTCGGGACGGACGCAATCAGCCCCAGCATTTT. Translation: CASSRRDGRNQPQHF.

This clonotype has ten or more counts. The rearrangement uses TRBV20-1 and TRBJ2-1; 8 nucleotides match TRBD2. The CDR3 covers 14 residues. Germline V gene sequence: CDR1 DFQATT, CDR2 SNEGSKA (reference sequence). Losses at the gene ends were 5 bases for V and 11 bases for J; bases not matched to a gene: 14. CDR3 sequence reads: CSALGGGGTIKQFF. CDR3 nucleotides: TGCAGTGCTCTCGGGGGCGGGGGGACCATAAAGCAGTTCTTC.

Of note for this clonotype: A much larger clone differs by one base, so this may be a read error. V gene TRBV29-1 combines with J gene TRBJ1-5, with a weak D call TRBD1 (5 bases). Germline V lookup: CDR1 SQVTM, CDR2 ANQGSEA. This CDR3 region has 13 residues. Trimming stripped 4 bases from V and 3 bases from J, with 10 bases between. This chain's CDR3 is CSVAPGTNQPQHF. CDR3 DNA sequence: TGCAGCGTTGCTCCCGGGACCAATCAGCCCCAGCATTTT.

This clonotype was picked up many times. The rearrangement links TRBV12-3 or TRBV12-4 to TRBJ1-2; D remains ambiguous. The CDR3 loop spans 12 amino acids. V was cut by 6 bases and J by 7 bases, with 12 bases left in between. The CDR3 spells CASSLAPSGYTF. CDR3 DNA: TGTGCCAGCAGCCTGGCCCCGAGTGGCTACACCTTC.

This clonotype was observed many times. This chain connects TRBV6-6 to TRBJ2-1, with TRBD1 matching 10 bases. V gave up 8 bases and J gave up 7 bases; unmatched junction bases: 5. The CDR3 spans 13 residues. Germline V gene data show CDR1 as MNHNY and CDR2 as SVGAGI (reference sequence). The CDR3 DNA reads TGTGCCAGCTCAAGACAGGGGGCGAATGAGCAGTTCTTC. It encodes CASSRQGANEQFF.

This clonotype showed up many times. V and J are TRBV21-1 and TRBJ2-7. TRBV21-1 is a pseudogene segment. The CDR3 sequence is 16 residues long. The CDR3 DNA reads as TGTGCCAGCAGCAAATGGGGAAGGAGTAGCTCCTACGAGCAGTACTTC. Its protein product is CASSKWGRSSSYEQYF.

This clonotype occurred a few times. The chain links TRBV15 to TRBJ1-2; D is undetermined. V lost 0 bases and J 4 bases, leaving 15 bases between the germline ends. Germline lookup yields CDR1 LNHNV and CDR2 YYDKDF (reference sequence). The CDR3 spans 16 residues. The CDR3 region is CATSRDYVGSFYGYTF. CDR3 DNA sequence: TGTGCCACCAGCAGAGATTATGTGGGCAGCTTCTATGGCTACACCTTC.

This clonotype was found many times. The chain recombines TRBV29-1 with TRBJ2-1; D is possibly TRBD2 (6 bases). The CDR3 sequence is 13 residues long. The germline V gene encodes CDR1 SQVTM and CDR2 ANQGSEA. The V end was cut by 4 bases, the J end by 9 bases, with 16 bases between. The CDR3, as DNA: TGCAGCGTTGGGGGCGGGGTGTCGCTTGAGCAGTTCTTC. It is translated as CSVGGGVSLEQFF.

This clonotype was observed many times. V usage is TRBV10-3 and J usage is TRBJ1-4, with D uncertain. Per the germline V gene, CDR1 is ENHRY and CDR2 is SYGVKD. V lost 5 bases and J lost 4, with 11 bases in between. There are 14 residues in the CDR3. The CDR3 here is CAISPGSFNEKLFF. In nucleotides, the CDR3 is TGTGCCATCAGTCCCGGGAGCTTTAATGAAAAACTGTTTTTT.

This clonotype was seen repeatedly, ten times or more. As DNA, the CDR3 is TGTGCCAGCAGCTTAACACACGGGGCAGACAATGAGCAGTTCTTC. This sequence encodes CASSLTHGADNEQFF. The chain joins TRBV7-9 to TRBJ2-1, with D perhaps given as TRBD1 or TRBD2 (5 bases each). Germline-derived CDR1 and CDR2 are SEHNR and FQNEAQ (reference sequence). Trimming shortened V by 2 bases and J by 5 bases, and 13 bases separated the two germline ends. The CDR3 covers 15 residues.

This clonotype was picked up many times. V is TRBV7-6 and J is TRBJ2-1; 9 bases match TRBD2. Germline V gene data show CDR1 as SGHVS and CDR2 as FNYEAQ. Germline trimming cut 0 bases from V and 8 bases from J; bases unmatched to any gene: 11. CDR3 length equals 17 residues. As DNA, the CDR3 is TGTGCCAGCAGCTTAGCGTATAGCGGGGGCGGGATGGATGAGCAGTTCTTC. Amino acid sequence: CASSLAYSGGGMDEQFF.

This clonotype was counted ten times or more. The V gene is TRBV20-1, the J gene TRBJ2-5; TRBD1 matches at 10 bases. There are 13 residues in the CDR3. In germline, CDR1 is DFQATT, CDR2 SNEGSKA (reference sequence). The V gene end was trimmed by 6 bases and the J gene end by 4 bases; junction bases not matched to a gene: 5. The CDR3 DNA follows: TGCAGTGCGTCGGGACAGGGGACAGAGACCCAGTACTTC. This translates into CSASGQGTETQYF.

This clonotype came up many times. The rearrangement uses TRBV5-1 and TRBJ2-1; 7 positions match TRBD1. CDR1 and CDR2 from the germline V gene are SGHRS and YFSETQ. CDR3 length: 14 amino acids. The V gene end was trimmed by 3 bases and the J gene end by 4 bases; junction bases not matched to a gene: 4. The CDR3 spells CASSSGQPYNEQFF. The DNA for the CDR3 is TGCGCCAGCAGCTCGGGACAGCCGTACAATGAGCAGTTCTTC.

This clonotype was picked up many times. This chain joins TRBV15 and TRBJ2-7; 12 bases are a match to TRBD1. CDR1 and CDR2 from the germline V gene are LNHNV and YYDKDF (reference sequence). The ends lost 1 base at V and 6 bases at J; junction bases unmatched: 7. The CDR3 is 16 amino acids. This CDR3 is CATSRAPGQGAGEQYF. In DNA, the CDR3 is TGTGCCACCAGCAGAGCCCCGGGACAGGGGGCCGGCGAGCAGTACTTC.

Many counts were recorded for this clonotype. The V call is TRBV5-1, the J call TRBJ2-5; 7 bases are a match to TRBD1. The CDR3 is made up of 15 amino acids. V trimming: 4 bases; J trimming: 4 bases; junction bases outside the gene matches: 10. Germline V gene lookup returns CDR1 SGHRS and CDR2 YFSETQ. The CDR3 region is CASSPSDRVTETQYF. DNA for the CDR3: TGCGCCAGCAGCCCGTCAGACAGGGTGACAGAGACCCAGTACTTC.

This clonotype was observed at least ten times. In DNA form, the CDR3 reads TGTGCCACGTGGGCAGGGGGGCTCACAGATACGCAGTATTTT. This translates into CATWAGGLTDTQYF. The chain has TRBV6-6 and TRBJ2-3, with D maybe TRBD1 (7 bases). Germline CDR1 and CDR2: MNHNY and SVGAGI (reference sequence). This CDR3 has 14 residues. V was shortened by 10 bases and J by 2 bases, with 16 bases between the two germline ends.

The chain joins TRBV5-1 to TRBJ2-7, with 9 positions matching TRBD1. The CDR3 is 13 residues long. V was pared by 0 bases and J by 9 bases, with 4 bases of the junction left unmatched. CDR1 and CDR2 from the germline V gene are SGHRS and YFSETQ. The DNA for the CDR3 is TGCGCCAGCAGCTTGGGACAGGGGGAGGTGCAGTACTTC. It specifies CASSLGQGEVQYF.

This clonotype was recorded many times. This chain connects TRBV7-2 to TRBJ2-1, with 7 bases aligning to TRBD2. Germline V gene lookup returns CDR1 SGHTA and CDR2 FQGNSA. The V segment lost 2 bases and the J segment 2 bases; nucleotides outside the gene matches: 3. The CDR3 extends over 15 amino acids. The chain's CDR3 is CASSLPGTTYNEQFF. CDR3 nucleotides: TGTGCCAGCAGCTTACCAGGGACTACCTACAATGAGCAGTTCTTC.

This clonotype has a count of ten or more. V and J are TRBV29-1 and TRBJ1-1, with 8 bases lining up with TRBD1. J gave up 5 bases and V 4 bases, and 6 bases lay outside the gene matches. CDR1 and CDR2 from the germline V gene are SQVTM and ANQGSEA. The CDR3 has 13 amino acids. The CDR3 DNA reads as TGCAGCGTTGGCTCAGGGGGCTGGACTGAAGCTTTCTTT. Protein product: CSVGSGGWTEAFF.